The subject of this entry is one T cell receptor beta chain. The antigen remains undetermined. The record originates from a study of shared clonotypes between healthy human individuals. Points from the study as a whole: Represented diversity (both genetic and exposure-history) was limited by the small number of donors.

Germline loops: CDR1 GTSNPN, CDR2 SVGIG (reference sequence). The CDR3 is 19 amino acids. Unmatched junction bases numbered 12, after V lost 1 base and J lost 0 bases. Sequenced by immunoSEQ multiplex PCR; TCRdb stores in-frame clones only, minus some. The sample holds roughly 1,100,000 clones; around 75% are singletons and the top ten take about 1.5%. Sequenced: memory CD4+ T cells sorted from blood. This sample's subset: CD45RA-negative fraction. This TCR was recovered from a man aged 18-30 years in good health. The V call is TRBV30, the J call TRBJ2-1; 10 nucleotides match TRBD2. As DNA, the CDR3 is TGTGCCTGGAGTGGGCCGACTAGCGGGCCCTCATCCTCCTACAATGAGCAGTTCTTC. Translation: CAWSGPTSGPSSSYNEQFF.